This T cell receptor beta chain is from a study of blood T cell repertoires in COVID-19. Germline CDR1 SEHNR, CDR2 FQNEAQ (reference sequence). This CDR3 comprises 15 residues. The V gene end was trimmed by 5 bases and the J gene end by 2 bases; junction bases not matched to a gene: 8. The method was immunoSEQ multiplex PCR; TCRdb's version includes in-frame clones alone and lacks a portion of them. The data contain roughly 33,000 clones, 70% to 80% of them singletons. V usage is TRBV7-9 and J usage is TRBJ1-1; 7 nucleotides match TRBD1. This receptor was obtained from a woman aged 55-75 years with acute or convalescent COVID-19. Input material: peripheral blood. The CDR3 DNA follows: TGTGCCAGCAGCATGACAGGGCTTGGAAACACTGAAGCTTTCTTT. Amino acid sequence: CASSMTGLGNTEAFF.